Shown below are 26 T cell receptor beta chains from a single sample sequenced in a study of blood T cell repertoires in COVID-19. Libraries were prepared by immunoSEQ multiplex PCR; TCRdb keeps only in-frame clonotypes and omits some of them. The sample has more than 200,000 clones, around 84% seen once; the top ten hold over 5%. The sequenced material came from peripheral blood. These receptor sequences come from a woman aged 55-69 years with COVID-19, enrolled during active disease.

The rearrangement uses TRBV27 and TRBJ1-6; no firm D call. Per germline, CDR1 MNHEY and CDR2 SMNVEV (reference sequence). Between the trimmed V and J ends, which lost 5 bases and 8 bases, there was a span of 7 bases. This CDR3 is 12 amino acids long. The CDR3 DNA reads as TGTGCCAGCAGTAAGCCCGATTCACCCCTCCACTTT. Translation gives CASSKPDSPLHF.

The chain employs TRBV7-9 and TRBJ2-1; 8 bases line up with TRBD2. The CDR3 covers 14 residues. The germline V gene has CDR1 SEHNR and CDR2 FQNEAQ (reference sequence). V was pared by 8 bases and J by 8 bases, with 11 bases of the junction left unmatched. The DNA for the CDR3 is TGTGCCAGCGGCCCTCGTAGCGGGACGGATGAGCAGTTCTTC. It is translated as CASGPRSGTDEQFF.

The chain recombines TRBV6-5 with TRBJ2-1; 10 bases line up with TRBD2. From germline, CDR1 is MNHEY and CDR2 SVGAGI. V dropped 10 bases and J dropped 1; count of bases not matched to a gene: 7. The CDR3 is made up of 15 amino acids. The CDR3, as DNA: TGTGCCATCCTCAGCGGGAGGGGGTCCTACAATGAGCAGTTCTTC. Its protein is CAILSGRGSYNEQFF.

The CDR3 is CASSFGETQYF. Here the CDR3 DNA reads TGTGCCAGCAGTTTCGGTGAGACCCAGTACTTC. The J gene is TRBJ2-5, the V gene TRBV6-2 or TRBV6-3; no clear D. CDR1 is MNHEY, CDR2 SVGEGT, per germline. The CDR3 sequence is 11 residues long. The germline V and J ends were trimmed by 4 bases and 5 bases, with 5 bases remaining between them.

The rearrangement joins TRBV28 to TRBJ2-1; unclear D gene. Trimming stripped 4 bases from V and 3 bases from J, with 10 bases between. The CDR3 spans 14 residues. Germline CDR1 reads MDHEN; CDR2 reads SYDVKM. The CDR3 reads CASSSERHYNEQFF. The CDR3 nucleotides read TGTGCCAGCAGTTCGGAACGACACTACAATGAGCAGTTCTTC.

This chain links TRBV24-1 with TRBJ1-2, with D hard to call. From germline, CDR1 is KGHDR and CDR2 SFDVKD. The V gene lost 4 bases and the J gene lost 6 bases, with 11 bases spanning the gap. There are 13 residues in the CDR3. CDR3 protein: CATSDRGWDGYTF. CDR3 nucleotide sequence: TGTGCCACCAGTGACCGCGGCTGGGATGGCTACACCTTC.

The J gene is TRBJ1-1, the V gene TRBV27; D not certain. The length of the CDR3 is 13 residues. V was shortened by 3 bases and J by 1 base, with 6 bases between the two germline ends. Germline lookup yields CDR1 MNHEY and CDR2 SMNVEV (reference sequence). The chain's CDR3 is CASSFNTNTEAFF. CDR3 nucleotides: TGTGCCAGCAGTTTTAACACGAACACTGAAGCTTTCTTT.

V usage is TRBV3-1 (or the pseudogene TRBV3-2) and J usage is TRBJ1-5; no firm D call. Germline V gene lookup returns CDR1 LGHDT and CDR2 YNNKEL (reference sequence). The CDR3 covers 15 residues. The germline V and J ends were trimmed by 4 bases and 3 bases, with 13 bases remaining between them. The CDR3, as DNA: TGTGCCAGCAGCCCGACCGGAGGGTCCAATCAGCCCCAGCATTTT. Amino acid sequence: CASSPTGGSNQPQHF.

The chain joins TRBV6-2 or TRBV6-3 to TRBJ2-7; possible D gene TRBD1, 5 bases. The CDR3 runs to 14 residues. The V gene's germline CDR1 is MNHEY and CDR2 SVGEGT. V lost 4 bases and J lost 7, with 17 bases in between. In nucleotides, the CDR3 is TGTGCCAGCAGTTGGGGCAGGGTCCTGGGGGAGCAGTACTTC. Its protein product is CASSWGRVLGEQYF.

V and J are TRBV2 and TRBJ1-2, with a tentative D call TRBD1 (6 bases). Germline-derived CDR1 and CDR2 are SNHLY and FYNNEI. CDR3 length: 13 amino acids. Trimming removed 6 bases from V and 7 bases from J, with 15 bases in between. Here the CDR3 DNA reads TGTGCCAGCAGCCCCCGGGGGGCCGGTGGCTACACCTTC. Amino acids: CASSPRGAGGYTF.

The chain is built from TRBV5-1 and TRBJ2-3; TRBD1 agrees at 9 bases. This CDR3 comprises 16 residues. Germline V gene lookup returns CDR1 SGHRS and CDR2 YFSETQ. J gave up 8 bases and V 4 bases, and 14 bases lay outside the gene matches. This CDR3 is CASSGRQGGLSITQYF. CDR3 nucleotides: TGCGCCAGCAGCGGAAGACAGGGGGGCCTTAGTATTACGCAGTATTTT. The whole variable domain, remainder taken from reference TRBV5-1 and TRBJ2-3, is KAGVTQTPRYLIKTRGQQVTLSCSPISGHRSVSWYQQTPGQGLQFLFEYFSETQRNKGNFPGRFSGRQFSNSRSEMNVSTLELGDSALYLCASSGRQGGLSITQYFGPGTRLTVL.

In the case of this clone: Germline and junction disagree at one end, which may indicate a read error. The chain recombines TRBV6-1 with TRBJ1-5; TRBD1 might be the D (5 bases). Looked up from germline, CDR1 is MNHNS and CDR2 is SASEGT. The CDR3 is 16 residues long. CDR3 sequence reads: CASSEEGRVGNQPQHF. For the CDR3, the DNA is TGTGCCAGCAGCGAAGAGGGCAGGGTTGGAAATCAGCCCCAGCATTTT.

This clone was recorded a few times. V is TRBV5-1 and J is TRBJ2-3; TRBD1 matches at 9 bases. V dropped 1 base and J dropped 4; count of bases not matched to a gene: 4. This CDR3 contains 15 residues. CDR1 and CDR2 from the germline V gene are SGHRS and YFSETQ. In DNA form, the CDR3 reads TGCGCCAGCAGCTTGCGGGACAGGGAGGCAGATACGCAGTATTTT. Encoded protein: CASSLRDREADTQYF.

This sequence joins TRBV29-1 and TRBJ1-2; 7 bases line up with TRBD1. The CDR3 extends over 14 amino acids. Per germline, CDR1 SQVTM and CDR2 ANQGSEA. V was pared by 6 bases and J by 4 bases, with 11 bases of the junction left unmatched. The CDR3: CSVQNNRGPYGYTF. CDR3 bases: TGCAGCGTGCAAAATAACAGGGGCCCCTATGGCTACACCTTC.

The V and J genes are TRBV27 and TRBJ2-7; 7 bases match TRBD2. The CDR3 has 15 residues. Trimming at V came to 1 base and at J to 4 bases, leaving 7 bases not matched to a gene. The germline V gene has CDR1 MNHEY and CDR2 SMNVEV (reference sequence). CDR3 loop: CASSLFAGVGYEQYF. CDR3 DNA: TGTGCCAGCAGTTTATTTGCGGGAGTGGGTTACGAGCAGTACTTC.

This clone has a single count. The chain employs TRBV24-1 and TRBJ2-1, with 7 positions matching TRBD2. CDR3 length: 14 amino acids. Germline V gene sequence: CDR1 KGHDR, CDR2 SFDVKD. With 4 bases clipped from V and 6 bases from J, the junction kept 5 bases outside the gene matches. The CDR3 nucleotides are TGTGCCACCAGTGAAGCGGGGCCGGCCAATGAGCAGTTCTTC. It translates to CATSEAGPANEQFF.

The V and J genes are TRBV15 and TRBJ1-2; TRBD1 matches at 8 bases. The V segment lost 0 bases and the J segment 10 bases; nucleotides outside the gene matches: 7. Germline lookup yields CDR1 LNHNV and CDR2 YYDKDF (reference sequence). This CDR3 is built from 14 residues. The CDR3 DNA follows: TGTGCCACCAGCAGAGACCGGGACAGGATGTACTACACCTTC. Residues: CATSRDRDRMYYTF.

This sequence joins TRBV3-1 (or the pseudogene TRBV3-2) and TRBJ2-3; no clear D. CDR1 is LGHDT and CDR2 is YNNKEL in the germline V gene (reference sequence). This CDR3 is 11 amino acids long. With 6 bases removed from V and 3 bases from J, the gap between germline ends came to 4 bases. The CDR3 protein is CASSKTDTQYF. CDR3 sequence (DNA): TGTGCCAGCAGTAAAACAGATACGCAGTATTTT.

This chain joins TRBV6-5 and TRBJ2-7; TRBD1 agrees at 8 bases. Germline CDR1 is MNHEY and CDR2 is SVGAGI. V trimming: 2 bases; J trimming: 6 bases; junction bases outside the gene matches: 12. The CDR3 is made up of 16 amino acids. The CDR3 reads CASSYVAGTGPLEQYF. The CDR3 coding sequence is TGTGCCAGCAGTTACGTGGCCGGGACAGGCCCGCTCGAGCAGTACTTC.

V is TRBV12-3 or TRBV12-4 and J is TRBJ1-1, with TRBD1 as a possible D gene (6 bases). V gave up 5 bases and J gave up 8 bases, with 9 bases separating them. The CDR3 totals 11 residues. The CDR3 loop reads CASSRTEEAFF. CDR3 nucleotides: TGTGCCAGCAGTCGGACAGAGGAAGCTTTCTTT.

This chain uses TRBV20-1 with TRBJ2-1; TRBD2 might be the D (6 bases). V was pared by 3 bases and J by 4 bases, with 16 bases between. From germline, CDR1 is DFQATT and CDR2 SNEGSKA (reference sequence). The CDR3 loop spans 15 amino acids. CDR3 loop: CSASTLALTYNEQFF. The CDR3 DNA reads as TGCAGTGCTAGTACGCTAGCGTTAACTTACAATGAGCAGTTCTTC.

The gene calls are TRBV30 and TRBJ1-1; 7 positions agree with TRBD1. This CDR3 contains 14 residues. Trimming at V came to 1 base and at J to 10 bases, leaving 12 bases not matched to a gene. From germline, CDR1 is GTSNPN and CDR2 SVGIG (reference sequence). The CDR3 protein is CAWSGGSGGSVAFF. CDR3 sequence (DNA): TGTGCCTGGAGTGGGGGGTCAGGGGGATCAGTAGCTTTCTTT.

This clone was detected once. CDR3: CASSHIRTGRAFF. As DNA, the CDR3 is TGTGCCAGCAGTCACATCAGGACAGGGAGAGCTTTCTTT. This sequence joins TRBV12-3 or TRBV12-4 and TRBJ1-1, with TRBD1 matching 8 bases. This CDR3 has 13 amino acids. The V and J ends lost 5 bases and 10 bases, in that order; junction bases with no gene match: 9.

V usage is TRBV28 and J usage is TRBJ1-2; a weak D match, TRBD1 (6 bases). Deletions cut 3 bases from V and 3 bases from J, with 14 bases between. CDR3 size: 15 residues. Germline values: CDR1 MDHEN, CDR2 SYDVKM. The CDR3 DNA reads as TGTGCCAGCAGTTTTAAAGACAGGCGGTACTATGGCTACACCTTC. Protein: CASSFKDRRYYGYTF.

This chain uses TRBV19 with TRBJ1-5; maybe TRBD1 (6 bases). Per the germline V gene, CDR1 is LNHDA and CDR2 is SQIVND (reference sequence). V lost 5 bases, J lost 3 bases, and 17 bases lay in between. The CDR3 runs 16 residues. CDR3 region: CASSPNEGHPNQPQHF. The CDR3 DNA follows: TGTGCCAGTAGTCCAAACGAGGGACACCCCAATCAGCCCCAGCATTTT.

The chain employs TRBV11-1 and TRBJ1-1; no clear D gene. The length of the CDR3 is 14 residues. Trimming took off 5 bases at V and 0 bases at J, with 10 bases between the two ends. Germline CDR1 and CDR2: SGHAT and FQDESV (reference sequence). The chain's CDR3 is CASSTSGMNTEAFF. CDR3 nucleotide sequence: TGTGCCAGCAGCACTTCGGGGATGAACACTGAAGCTTTCTTT.